This is a list of T cell receptor beta chains from one sample in a study of T cell responses to AZD1222 COVID-19 vaccine. Profiling relied on immunoSEQ multiplex PCR, and the TCRdb table lists in-frame clones only, not all of them. Of more than 100,000 clones in the sample, 70% to 90% were seen once. Sample: peripheral blood, taken on day 0 of AZD1222 vaccination. These receptors were collected from an adult in good health. Each CDR3 is given with its conserved first and last residue. A D gene is named only where the DNA matches it firmly. Rows may omit the clone size; those that give it use once, few, many or a size class.

CDR3nt: TGTGCCAGCAGCTTAGCTTGGGGCACTGAAGCTTTCTTT; CDR3aa: CASSLAWGTEAFF; d_gene: .; j_gene: TRBJ1-1; v_gene: TRBV7-9; abundance: once
CDR3nt: TGTGCCAGCAGCCTCGGACTAGCGGATACGCAGTATTTT; CDR3aa: CASSLGLADTQYF; d_gene: TRBD2; j_gene: TRBJ2-3; v_gene: TRBV14; abundance: .
CDR3nt: TGTGCCACCAGCAGGCGACAAGAGACCCAGTACTTC; CDR3aa: CATSRRQETQYF; d_gene: .; j_gene: TRBJ2-5; v_gene: TRBV15; abundance: .
CDR3nt: TGTGCCAGCAGTTCATTCATGGAATACATGAACACTGAAGCTTTCTTT; CDR3aa: CASSSFMEYMNTEAFF; d_gene: .; j_gene: TRBJ1-1; v_gene: TRBV28; abundance: .
CDR3nt: TGTGCCAGCAGCTTCGGGGCATCCGGCTACAATGAGCAGTTCTTC; CDR3aa: CASSFGASGYNEQFF; d_gene: .; j_gene: TRBJ2-1; v_gene: TRBV5-4; abundance: .
CDR3nt: TGTGCCAGCAGCGCTGGAGCGACCACTGAAGCTTTCTTT; CDR3aa: CASSAGATTEAFF; d_gene: .; j_gene: TRBJ1-1; v_gene: TRBV7-9; abundance: few
CDR3nt: TGTGCCAGCAGCTTTCTAGGGGATGAGCAGTTCTTC; CDR3aa: CASSFLGDEQFF; d_gene: .; j_gene: TRBJ2-1; v_gene: TRBV3-1/TRBV3-2; abundance: .
CDR3nt: TGTGCCAGCTCACCACCAGGGACAGGAAGCTACGAGCAGTACTTC; CDR3aa: CASSPPGTGSYEQYF; d_gene: TRBD1; j_gene: TRBJ2-7; v_gene: TRBV18; abundance: .
CDR3nt: TGTGCCAGCAACCGGTCGAGTGGGGGGGCCCCCAATGAGCAGTTCTTC; CDR3aa: CASNRSSGGAPNEQFF; d_gene: .; j_gene: TRBJ2-1; v_gene: TRBV9; abundance: .
CDR3nt: TGTGCCAGCAGGGGGGAAACTGAAGCTTTCTTT; CDR3aa: CASRGETEAFF; d_gene: .; j_gene: TRBJ1-1; v_gene: TRBV28; abundance: .
CDR3nt: TGTGCCACCAGCAGAGATCCCACGACTGAAGCTTTCTTT; CDR3aa: CATSRDPTTEAFF; d_gene: .; j_gene: TRBJ1-1; v_gene: TRBV15; abundance: .
CDR3nt: TGTGCCAGCAGCTACGTGGGTAGGGGTGTCTCCTACGAGCAGTACTTC; CDR3aa: CASSYVGRGVSYEQYF; d_gene: .; j_gene: TRBJ2-7; v_gene: TRBV7-2; abundance: few
CDR3nt: TGTGCCACCAGTGACACCTACGAGCAGTACTTC; CDR3aa: CATSDTYEQYF; d_gene: .; j_gene: TRBJ2-7; v_gene: TRBV24-1; abundance: .
CDR3nt: TGTGCCAGCAGCTTGGCGGTCCGGGGGGGCACTGAAGCTTTCTTT; CDR3aa: CASSLAVRGGTEAFF; d_gene: .; j_gene: TRBJ1-1; v_gene: TRBV5-4; abundance: .
CDR3nt: TGTGCCAGCAGCCCCGGTGGCAGCTTGAACACTGAAGCTTTCTTT; CDR3aa: CASSPGGSLNTEAFF; d_gene: .; j_gene: TRBJ1-1; v_gene: TRBV11-1; abundance: .
CDR3nt: TGTGCCAGCAGTTTGGGCCCCGGAGGCACTGAAGCTTTCTTT; CDR3aa: CASSLGPGGTEAFF; d_gene: .; j_gene: TRBJ1-1; v_gene: TRBV28; abundance: .
CDR3nt: TGCAGCGTTGAGCCCACTCAGGGGCTTCGGGAGCAGTTCTTC; CDR3aa: CSVEPTQGLREQFF; d_gene: .; j_gene: TRBJ2-1; v_gene: TRBV29-1; abundance: .
CDR3nt: TGTGCTAGTGGTTTGGTAATCCTAGGGGTTCGTGGGACAGCGACCTACGAGCAGTACTTC; CDR3aa: CASGLVILGVRGTATYEQYF; d_gene: TRBD1; j_gene: TRBJ2-7; v_gene: TRBV12-5; abundance: .
CDR3nt: TGTGCCAGCAGTCTCCCCTGGACGGAGACTGAAGCTTTCTTT; CDR3aa: CASSLPWTETEAFF; d_gene: .; j_gene: TRBJ1-1; v_gene: TRBV28; abundance: .
CDR3nt: TGTGCCACCAGTGATTTGGGACAGGGTGTCAATGAGCAGTTCTTC; CDR3aa: CATSDLGQGVNEQFF; d_gene: TRBD1; j_gene: TRBJ2-1; v_gene: TRBV24-1; abundance: .
CDR3nt: TGCAGCGTTTCCGACGGGGCGGAATCAAATTCACCCCTCCACTTT; CDR3aa: CSVSDGAESNSPLHF; d_gene: .; j_gene: TRBJ1-6; v_gene: TRBV29-1; abundance: .
CDR3nt: TGTGCCAGCAGCCCTAGACAGGACTACGAGCAGTACTTC; CDR3aa: CASSPRQDYEQYF; d_gene: .; j_gene: TRBJ2-7; v_gene: TRBV11-1; abundance: .
CDR3nt: TGTGCCAGCAGCCGGCCTGTGGGGAGCTCCTACGAGCAGTACTTC; CDR3aa: CASSRPVGSSYEQYF; d_gene: .; j_gene: TRBJ2-7; v_gene: TRBV6-5; abundance: .
CDR3nt: TGTGCCAGCAGCGCACCGGGACGGGAAAACTATGGCTACACCTTC; CDR3aa: CASSAPGRENYGYTF; d_gene: .; j_gene: TRBJ1-2; v_gene: TRBV9; abundance: .
CDR3nt: TGTGCCAGCAGCTTGCCGACAGCCCTGAACACTGAAGCTTTCTTT; CDR3aa: CASSLPTALNTEAFF; d_gene: .; j_gene: TRBJ1-1; v_gene: TRBV5-4; abundance: .
CDR3nt: TGTGCCACCAGTGAAGGGGGAGCCGGTTCTAACTATGGCTACACCTTC; CDR3aa: CATSEGGAGSNYGYTF; d_gene: .; j_gene: TRBJ1-2; v_gene: TRBV24-1; abundance: .
CDR3nt: TGTGCCAGCACCGCCATTACAGGGGTTGGAGGAAACACCATATATTTT; CDR3aa: CASTAITGVGGNTIYF; d_gene: TRBD1; j_gene: TRBJ1-3; v_gene: TRBV5-5; abundance: .
CDR3nt: TGCGCCAGCAGCCCGAGGGCGGGGGCGGAATCCTACGAGCAGTACTTC; CDR3aa: CASSPRAGAESYEQYF; d_gene: .; j_gene: TRBJ2-7; v_gene: TRBV5-1; abundance: .
CDR3nt: TGTGCCAGCAGTGAAGGGCAGGGTCGGACAGATACGCAGTATTTT; CDR3aa: CASSEGQGRTDTQYF; d_gene: .; j_gene: TRBJ2-3; v_gene: TRBV6-1; abundance: .
CDR3nt: TGTGCCAGCAGCTTTCGGGTTTACGAGCAGTTCTTC; CDR3aa: CASSFRVYEQFF; d_gene: .; j_gene: TRBJ2-1; v_gene: TRBV7-8; abundance: few
CDR3nt: TGTGCCATCAAACGGACCGACAACTATGGCTACACCTTC; CDR3aa: CAIKRTDNYGYTF; d_gene: .; j_gene: TRBJ1-2; v_gene: TRBV28; abundance: .
CDR3nt: TGTGCCAGCAGGGGCAGGGGTTCCTACGAGCAGTACTTC; CDR3aa: CASRGRGSYEQYF; d_gene: .; j_gene: TRBJ2-7; v_gene: TRBV7-2; abundance: .
CDR3nt: TGTGCCAGCAAGGAACATCGAGGGGACTATGGCTACACCTTC; CDR3aa: CASKEHRGDYGYTF; d_gene: .; j_gene: TRBJ1-2; v_gene: TRBV2; abundance: .
CDR3nt: TGTGCCAGCAGTCGTACGGGGTTGGAGACCCAGTACTTC; CDR3aa: CASSRTGLETQYF; d_gene: .; j_gene: TRBJ2-5; v_gene: TRBV27; abundance: .
CDR3nt: TGTGCCAGCAGCCAAGACTTAGCGGGCACAGATACGCAGTATTTT; CDR3aa: CASSQDLAGTDTQYF; d_gene: .; j_gene: TRBJ2-3; v_gene: TRBV14; abundance: .
CDR3nt: TGCAGCGTTGAACCCCTGGGGGCAACTAATGAAAAACTGTTTTTT; CDR3aa: CSVEPLGATNEKLFF; d_gene: .; j_gene: TRBJ1-4; v_gene: TRBV29-1; abundance: .
CDR3nt: TGCGCCAGCAGCCAATCCTCGACTGACTACGAGCAGTACTTC; CDR3aa: CASSQSSTDYEQYF; d_gene: .; j_gene: TRBJ2-7; v_gene: TRBV4-1; abundance: few
CDR3nt: TGTGCCAGCTCACCTGGGGACATTGACACCGGGGAGCTGTTTTTT; CDR3aa: CASSPGDIDTGELFF; d_gene: .; j_gene: TRBJ2-2; v_gene: TRBV18; abundance: .
CDR3nt: TGTGCCAGCAGTGTAAACCACGTCCCACCGGGAAACACCATATATTTT; CDR3aa: CASSVNHVPPGNTIYF; d_gene: .; j_gene: TRBJ1-3; v_gene: TRBV6-1; abundance: .
CDR3nt: TGTGCCAGCAGGCCACAGATGGACAGGGAGGGCCTGCGCGCCTACAATGAGCAGTTCTTC; CDR3aa: CASRPQMDREGLRAYNEQFF; d_gene: .; j_gene: TRBJ2-1; v_gene: TRBV27; abundance: .
CDR3nt: TGCGCCAGCAGAAATAGCGGGGGGGTTTACAATGAGCAGTTCTTC; CDR3aa: CASRNSGGVYNEQFF; d_gene: TRBD2; j_gene: TRBJ2-1; v_gene: TRBV5-1; abundance: .
CDR3nt: TGTGCCAGCAGGGGACAGGGCAATCAGCCCCAGCATTTT; CDR3aa: CASRGQGNQPQHF; d_gene: TRBD1; j_gene: TRBJ1-5; v_gene: TRBV2; abundance: .
CDR3nt: TGTGCCAGCAGCAGGGGGGAAGTAGCCAAAAACATTCAGTACTTC; CDR3aa: CASSRGEVAKNIQYF; d_gene: .; j_gene: TRBJ2-4; v_gene: TRBV11-3; abundance: .
CDR3nt: TGTGCCAGCAGCCAAGTCGCTTCTGGATCCAATGAGCAGTTCTTC; CDR3aa: CASSQVASGSNEQFF; d_gene: .; j_gene: TRBJ2-1; v_gene: TRBV4-2; abundance: .
CDR3nt: TGTGCCAGCAATAAGGGTACGCGGGGAGGAGATACGCAGTATTTT; CDR3aa: CASNKGTRGGDTQYF; d_gene: .; j_gene: TRBJ2-3; v_gene: TRBV27; abundance: .
CDR3nt: TGTGCCAGCCGGGGGGGGAACACTGAAGCTTTCTTT; CDR3aa: CASRGGNTEAFF; d_gene: .; j_gene: TRBJ1-1; v_gene: TRBV6-5; abundance: .
CDR3nt: TGCGCCAGCAGCCAAGATCTGAGCCCTGACACCTATGGCTACACCTTC; CDR3aa: CASSQDLSPDTYGYTF; d_gene: .; j_gene: TRBJ1-2; v_gene: TRBV4-1; abundance: .
CDR3nt: TGTGCCAGCGCCTCTACGGGGGGCGCGTCAACTAATGAAAAACTGTTTTTT; CDR3aa: CASASTGGASTNEKLFF; d_gene: .; j_gene: TRBJ1-4; v_gene: TRBV27; abundance: .
CDR3nt: TGCAGCGTTACAGGGGGCGGGACAGATACGCAGTATTTT; CDR3aa: CSVTGGGTDTQYF; d_gene: TRBD1; j_gene: TRBJ2-3; v_gene: TRBV29-1; abundance: .
CDR3nt: TGTGCTAGTGGTTTGGCAGGGGGCTCTACTTATGGCTACACCTTC; CDR3aa: CASGLAGGSTYGYTF; d_gene: TRBD1; j_gene: TRBJ1-2; v_gene: TRBV12-5; abundance: .